One and the same sample provided the 15 T cell receptor beta chains below, sequenced in a study of blood T cell repertoires in COVID-19 (dated by TCRdb to about 2020). The library was obtained by the immunoSEQ multiplex PCR assay. What TCRdb holds here is the immuneACCESS table cut down to in-frame rearrangements. Part of the clones is not present; checked against another copy, under half of the missing clones reflect an unresolved V gene, and the others are unexplained. Counted in this sample were approximately 61,000 clones; around 86% of them appeared once. Of the sample, around 13% falls within the top ten clones. The sequencing sample was made of peripheral blood. The receptors were gathered from a human donor in a cohort sampled during active COVID-19.

The V and J genes are TRBV11-2 and TRBJ1-1; D remains ambiguous. Per germline, CDR1 SGHAT and CDR2 FQNNGV. Trimming removed 5 bases at V and 0 bases at J, with 7 bases between. This CDR3 has 13 amino acids. The DNA for the CDR3 is TGTGCCAGCAGCCGTAACATGAACACTGAAGCTTTCTTT. It specifies CASSRNMNTEAFF.

The rearrangement joins TRBV3-1 (or the pseudogene TRBV3-2) to TRBJ2-6; 10 bases agree with TRBD2. This CDR3 has 19 residues. V dropped 0 bases and J dropped 2; count of bases not matched to a gene: 7. CDR1 is LGHDT and CDR2 is YNNKEL in the germline V gene (reference sequence). The CDR3 loop is CASSQEASGSLTGANVLTF. In DNA, the CDR3 is TGTGCCAGCAGCCAAGAAGCTAGCGGGAGCCTGACTGGGGCCAACGTCCTGACTTTC.

The rearrangement uses TRBV6-5 and TRBJ1-5; possible D gene TRBD1, 6 bases. The V end lost 6 bases, the J end lost 2 bases, and 14 bases lay between the germline ends. CDR3 size: 15 residues. Germline V gene lookup returns CDR1 MNHEY and CDR2 SVGAGI. In DNA, the CDR3 is TGTGCCAGCAGAGGGCTACAGGGTGGCAATCAGCCCCAGCATTTT. Amino acids: CASRGLQGGNQPQHF.

This chain connects TRBV10-3 to TRBJ2-3, with TRBD1 matching 10 bases. V gave up 6 bases and J gave up 2 bases; unmatched junction bases: 8. The CDR3 sequence is 16 residues long. Per the germline V gene, CDR1 is ENHRY and CDR2 is SYGVKD. The CDR3 reads CAISRATGGFTDTQYF. In nucleotides, the CDR3 is TGTGCCATCAGCCGAGCGACAGGGGGCTTCACAGATACGCAGTATTTT.

The V call is TRBV9, the J call TRBJ2-1, with D perhaps TRBD2 (5 bases). This CDR3 has 13 amino acids. Trimming took 8 bases from V and 6 from J, leaving 15 bases between them. The germline V gene has CDR1 SGDLS and CDR2 YYNGEE. CDR3 DNA: TGTGCCAGGCTAGCTCTCCCAGTCAATGAGCAGTTCTTC. This encodes CARLALPVNEQFF.

The chain has TRBV5-4 and TRBJ2-1; 8 nucleotides line up with TRBD2. The germline CDR1 and CDR2 sequences are SGHNT and YYREEE (reference sequence). CDR3 length equals 15 residues. The V gene end was trimmed by 1 base and the J gene end by 7 bases; junction bases not matched to a gene: 7. Here the CDR3 reads CASSLSAGVGNEQFF. The CDR3 DNA reads TGTGCCAGCAGCTTGTCAGCGGGAGTGGGAAATGAGCAGTTCTTC.

V gene TRBV4-3 combines with J gene TRBJ2-7; D remains unclear. CDR3 size: 13 residues. V was trimmed by 4 bases and J by 4 bases, leaving 11 bases between them. CDR1 LGHNA and CDR2 YSLEER come from the germline V gene. Here the CDR3 DNA reads TGCGCCAGCAGCCCCAGTATGAAGTACGAGCAGTACTTC. This encodes CASSPSMKYEQYF.

The rearrangement links TRBV15 to TRBJ2-1; 12 bases match TRBD2. Germline values: CDR1 LNHNV, CDR2 YYDKDF (reference sequence). J lost 8 bases, V lost 3 bases, and 8 bases had no gene match. There are 16 residues in the CDR3. The CDR3, as DNA: TGTGCCACCAGCAGTAACCGACTAGCGGGAGCCGATGAGCAGTTCTTC. Translation gives CATSSNRLAGADEQFF. Variable domain in full (rest from reference TRBV15 and TRBJ2-1): DAMVIQNPRYQVTQFGKPVTLSCSQTLNHNVMYWYQQKSSQAPKLLFHYYDKDFNNEADTPDNFQSRRPNTSFCFLDIRSPGLGDTAMYLCATSSNRLAGADEQFFGPGTRLTVL.

This rearrangement joins TRBV3-1 (or the pseudogene TRBV3-2) to TRBJ1-6; D possibly corresponds to TRBD1 (6 bases). V lost 4 bases and J 9 bases, leaving 19 bases between the germline ends. CDR1 is LGHDT and CDR2 is YNNKEL in the germline V gene (reference sequence). The CDR3 consists of 16 residues. The CDR3 region is CASSRRLGTQGSPLHF. The DNA for the CDR3 is TGTGCCAGCAGCCGCCGATTGGGGACACAAGGTTCACCCCTCCACTTT.

This chain joins TRBV2 and TRBJ2-2; D gene ambiguous. The V gene lost 5 bases and the J gene lost 6 bases, with 16 bases spanning the gap. Germline values: CDR1 SNHLY, CDR2 FYNNEI. The CDR3 sequence is 15 residues long. CDR3 bases: TGTGCCAGCAGTCCTGACTCCCCGGTCGCCGGGGAGCTGTTTTTT. This sequence encodes CASSPDSPVAGELFF.

This chain joins TRBV7-6 and TRBJ2-1; TRBD1 agrees at 9 bases. The CDR3 spans 17 residues. After removal of 1 base from V and 4 bases from J, the junction contained 8 bases not matched to a gene. Per the germline V gene, CDR1 is SGHVS and CDR2 is FNYEAQ. The CDR3 bases are TGTGCCAGCAGCTTAGGTACCGGGACAGGGATATACAATGAGCAGTTCTTC. This translates into CASSLGTGTGIYNEQFF.

The chain combines TRBV27 with TRBJ1-4; 9 bases line up with TRBD1. This CDR3 spans 14 amino acids. Germline V CDR1 and CDR2: MNHEY, SMNVEV (reference sequence). With 6 bases clipped from V and 7 bases from J, the junction kept 6 bases outside the gene matches. The CDR3 spells CASRPGTGSEKLFF. In DNA form, the CDR3 reads TGTGCCAGCAGGCCCGGGACAGGGAGTGAAAAACTGTTTTTT.

This chain uses TRBV11-3 with TRBJ2-7; D not certain. The CDR3 extends over 11 amino acids. Germline-derived CDR1 and CDR2 are SGHNT and YENEEA. Between the trimmed V and J ends, which lost 1 base and 6 bases, there was a span of 4 bases. For the CDR3, the DNA is TGTGCCAGCAGCTTAGCGGTCGAGCAGTACTTC. Protein: CASSLAVEQYF.

This clone has only a few counts. The V call is TRBV5-6, the J call TRBJ1-3; D gene uncertain. This CDR3 is built from 14 residues. Germline V gene sequence: CDR1 SGHDT, CDR2 YYEEEE. V gave up 6 bases and J gave up 0 bases, with 10 bases separating them. The CDR3 DNA sequence: TGTGCCAGCACACGAGGGATCTCTGGAAACACCATATATTTT. It encodes CASTRGISGNTIYF.

This chain connects TRBV5-8 to TRBJ2-3; possible D gene TRBD1, 6 bases. CDR3 length: 14 amino acids. Trimming removed 1 base from V and 5 bases from J, with 11 bases in between. Per germline, CDR1 SGHTS and CDR2 YDEGEE. The CDR3 bases are TGTGCCAGCAGCTTGACAGGGTTTGGAGATACGCAGTATTTT. Its translation: CASSLTGFGDTQYF.